This TCR beta chain was recorded in a study of blood T cell repertoires in COVID-19. J lost 8 bases, V lost 1 base, and 6 bases had no gene match. The germline CDR1 and CDR2 sequences are MGHRA and YSYEKL. CDR3 size: 16 residues. Using immunoSEQ multiplex PCR, the repertoire was profiled, and TCRdb retains in-frame clones only, with some absent. The profile shows 320,000 or so clones, 85% of them singletons. The sequenced sample consisted of PBMCs or T cells enriched from blood (not recorded which). This clonotype was obtained from a woman aged 25 to 39 who had been exposed to COVID-19. The rearrangement uses TRBV4-1 and TRBJ2-1, with TRBD2 identical over 12 bases. The CDR3 protein is CASSQVLGLAGYEQFF. For the CDR3, the DNA is TGCGCCAGCAGCCAAGTCCTGGGACTAGCGGGTTATGAGCAGTTCTTC.